Below, 12 T cell receptor beta chains from the same sample are listed, as sequenced in a study of cytomegalovirus exposure and HLA in healthy donors. The PCR used 60 Vbeta and 13 Jbeta primers. Assay used: immunoSEQ multiplex PCR; TCRdb lists only in-frame clones, some missing. The sample has about 160,000 clones, around 80% seen once; the top ten hold 1%. The sample comprised PBMCs. The origin of the receptors is a woman aged 45-59 years in good health and CMV-seropositive.

The CDR3 loop is CASSFRGTNEKLFF. CDR3 in DNA: TGTGCCAGCAGCTTTAGGGGCACTAATGAAAAACTGTTTTTT. This chain uses TRBV7-9 with TRBJ1-4, with a possible D match to TRBD1 (5 bases). Trimming stripped 3 bases from V and 2 bases from J, with 7 bases between. The CDR3 is 14 residues long. Germline CDR1 is SEHNR and CDR2 is FQNEAQ (reference sequence).

The rearrangement uses TRBV5-4 and TRBJ1-2; 7 bases match TRBD1. The CDR3 length is 15 residues. Germline V gene sequence: CDR1 SGHNT, CDR2 YYREEE (reference sequence). Trimming at V came to 8 bases and at J to 4 bases, leaving 14 bases not matched to a gene. CDR3 sequence: CASTTGVSIGYGYTF. CDR3 coding DNA: TGTGCCAGTACTACAGGGGTTTCAATTGGCTATGGCTACACCTTC.

A remark on this clone: A read error may produce the germline difference seen at one junction end. This chain uses TRBV7-9 with TRBJ2-1; D might be TRBD1 (6 bases). Per the germline V gene, CDR1 is SEHNR and CDR2 is FQNEAQ (reference sequence). The CDR3 runs to 14 residues. CDR3 region: CSSSPGTTYNEQFF. Here the CDR3 DNA reads TGTTCCAGCAGCCCCGGGACAACCTACAATGAGCAGTTCTTC.

V and J are TRBV6-5 and TRBJ1-1; TRBD1 might be the D (5 bases). This CDR3 contains 15 residues. CDR1 is MNHEY, CDR2 SVGAGI, per germline. V lost 6 bases, J lost 1 base, and 15 bases lay in between. The CDR3 is CASSFLSQGNTEAFF. The CDR3 DNA follows: TGTGCCAGCAGCTTTCTATCCCAGGGGAACACTGAAGCTTTCTTT.

This clone was detected only a few times. The chain employs TRBV11-2 and TRBJ1-3, with unresolved D. V was pared by 4 bases and J by 1 base, with 17 bases between. The CDR3 extends over 17 amino acids. In germline, CDR1 is SGHAT, CDR2 FQNNGV. CDR3 residues: CASSSIQKYPSGNTIYF. CDR3 sequence (DNA): TGTGCCAGCAGCTCAATACAGAAATACCCTTCTGGAAACACCATATATTTT. Full variable domain (outside the CDR3, taken from reference TRBV11-2 and TRBJ1-3): EAGVAQSPRYKIIEKRQSVAFWCNPISGHATLYWYQQILGQGPKLLIQFQNNGVVDDSQLPKDRFSAERLKGVDSTLKIQPAKLEDSAVYLCASSSIQKYPSGNTIYFGEGSWLTVV.

This chain joins TRBV6-4 and TRBJ2-7; 7 bases are shared with TRBD1. Germline-derived CDR1 and CDR2 are MRHNA and SNTAGT. V trimming: 6 bases; J trimming: 0 bases; junction bases outside the gene matches: 8. There are 15 residues in the CDR3. Here the CDR3 reads CASRAPGDSSYEQYF. The CDR3 region has the DNA TGTGCCAGCAGGGCCCCCGGGGACAGCTCCTACGAGCAGTACTTC.

The chain has TRBV5-5 and TRBJ2-1; possibly TRBD2 for D (6 bases). The CDR3 extends over 15 amino acids. Germline loops: CDR1 SGHKS, CDR2 YYEKEE (reference sequence). V was pared by 2 bases and J by 3 bases, with 12 bases between. CDR3 in amino acids: CASSFELANYNEQFF. CDR3 bases: TGTGCCAGCAGCTTCGAACTAGCTAACTACAATGAGCAGTTCTTC.

The V gene is TRBV6-4, the J gene TRBJ2-7; possibly TRBD1 for D (7 bases). The germline V gene encodes CDR1 MRHNA and CDR2 SNTAGT. This CDR3 comprises 13 residues. CDR3 in DNA: TGTGCAGCTCCGCGGGGACAGTTCCACGAGCAGTACTTC. It specifies CAAPRGQFHEQYF.

V and J are TRBV2 and TRBJ1-5; D gene uncertain. The germline V and J ends were trimmed by 1 base and 5 bases, with 9 bases remaining between them. Looked up from germline, CDR1 is SNHLY and CDR2 is FYNNEI. The CDR3 is 14 residues long. In DNA, the CDR3 is TGTGCCAGCAGTGAAGGTTCGGGATATCAGCCCCAGCATTTT. It encodes CASSEGSGYQPQHF.

This chain joins TRBV5-1 and TRBJ1-2; maybe TRBD1 (5 bases). The CDR3 sequence is 15 residues long. Germline V lookup: CDR1 SGHRS, CDR2 YFSETQ. The ends were cut back, 5 bases at V and 2 bases at J, with 16 bases in the middle. The CDR3 nucleotides read TGCGCCAGCAGTTATAACCTCGGGGGGAACTATGGCTACACCTTC. It encodes CASSYNLGGNYGYTF.

V usage is TRBV28 and J usage is TRBJ1-2; a possible D gene is TRBD1 (5 bases). This CDR3 is built from 13 residues. Trimming cost V 3 bases and J 4 bases, with 9 bases left between them. Germline CDR1 MDHEN, CDR2 SYDVKM. This CDR3 is CASSFGQGYGYTF. Written as DNA, the CDR3 is TGTGCCAGCAGTTTCGGGCAGGGCTATGGCTACACCTTC.

The chain links TRBV19 to TRBJ1-1; 8 bases align to TRBD1. The V gene's germline CDR1 is LNHDA and CDR2 SQIVND (reference sequence). V dropped 5 bases and J dropped 7; count of bases not matched to a gene: 12. CDR3 length equals 15 residues. The CDR3 is CASSDGATGGLEAFF. CDR3 coding DNA: TGTGCCAGTAGTGACGGGGCTACAGGGGGGCTTGAAGCTTTCTTT.